This T cell receptor (beta chain) derives from a study of blood T cell repertoires in COVID-19. Study-wide context: Samples of COVID-19 (acute and convalescent) were obtained from the United States, Italy and Spain. The cDNA or gDNA used as material had been derived from T cells, B-cell-depleted T cells, or PBMCs.

As processed by the authors: Amplification from reference gene primers served as the basis for estimated nucleated cell counts. Method: immunoSEQ multiplex PCR; TCRdb's copy keeps in-frame clones and lacks some. V, J and clone size are those of that table, while D and trimming were read from the DNA. Among approximately 170,000 clones listed, 85% to 90% were seen once. The germline CDR1 and CDR2 sequences are MNHNS and SASEGT. V was clipped by 0 bases and J by 5 bases, with 4 bases between them. This CDR3 comprises 12 residues. The chain joins TRBV6-1 to TRBJ1-2; D gene uncertain. The source of this sequence is a man between 18 and 35 years old with active or convalescent COVID-19. The material sequenced was peripheral blood. CDR3: CASSEALYGYTF. For the CDR3, the DNA is TGTGCCAGCAGTGAAGCCTTATATGGCTACACCTTC.